This T cell receptor beta chain appears in the sequencing data of a study of T cell repertoires in cytomegalovirus infection. Study-level findings and limits: The cumulative frequency of public TCR beta families identified carriers of CMV plus the relevant HLA.

The CDR3 loop spans 15 amino acids. J gave up 1 base and V 10 bases, and 8 bases lay outside the gene matches. Germline-derived CDR1 and CDR2 are MDHEN and SYDVKM. MiXCR, run by TCRdb on the reads, gives a single entry per CDR3 protein. This sample carries about 69,000 distinct CDR3 sequences, about 26% of them seen once, and the ten largest clones take roughly three fifths. Note on this clonotype: The antigen remains undetermined.

The genes are TRBV28 and TRBJ1-1; 11 bases map to TRBD1. The receptor comes from a human donor in good health (CMV status not recorded). Some clones in this sample may be carry-over from other donors' samples. The sample in question was CD8+ T cells from cultured PBMCs, obtained from culture after CMV antigen stimulation. As DNA, the CDR3 is TGTGCCACCGTCCGGGACAGGGGGGCGAACACTGAAGCTTTCTTT. It specifies CATVRDRGANTEAFF.